One and the same sample provided the 26 T cell receptor beta chains below, sequenced in a study of vaccination effects on CD4 cells after COVID-19. Viral peptide pools were used in the ViraFEST assay to expand antigen-specific CD4+ T cells, and sequencing came afterward. The culture ran for around ten days before CD4+ T cells were isolated. Their antigen targets remain unknown. Only in-frame clones appear in the TCRdb table, and some are missing; sequencing was by immunoSEQ multiplex PCR. The sample records about 54,000 clones, roughly 80% being singletons. The sample here was CD4+ T cells from PBMCs cultured with HCoV-229E spike peptides, taken before COVID-19 vaccination. The receptors come from a human donor who received a COVID-19 vaccine.

The rearrangement uses TRBV6-6 and TRBJ1-5; no firm D call. Trimming removed 2 bases at V and 1 base at J, with 9 bases between. The CDR3 is 15 residues long. Per germline, CDR1 MNHNY and CDR2 SVGAGI (reference sequence). For the CDR3, the DNA is TGTGCCAGCAGTTACGTTGCGGCGAGCAATCAGCCCCAGCATTTT. It yields the protein CASSYVAASNQPQHF.

V is TRBV30 and J is TRBJ1-3; D is unclear. The CDR3 runs to 12 residues. Germline values: CDR1 GTSNPN, CDR2 SVGIG (reference sequence). Trimming cost V 5 bases and J 0 bases, with 5 bases left between them. The CDR3 region has the DNA TGTGCCTGGGCCAGCTCTGGAAACACCATATATTTT. It specifies CAWASSGNTIYF.

The chain carries TRBV6-2 or TRBV6-3 and TRBJ1-4; D possibly corresponds to TRBD1 (5 bases). V lost 2 bases, J lost 0 bases, and 13 bases lay in between. The CDR3 sequence is 17 residues long. Germline V lookup: CDR1 MNHEY, CDR2 SVGEGT. For the CDR3, the DNA is TGTGCCAGCAGTTACCTCCGTAGGGGTGCAACTAATGAAAAACTGTTTTTT. Residues: CASSYLRRGATNEKLFF.

The chain carries TRBV7-3 and TRBJ2-3, with D possibly being TRBD1 or TRBD2 (5 bases each). The V end lost 2 bases, the J end lost 1 base, and 10 bases lay between the germline ends. CDR1 and CDR2 from the germline V gene are SGHTA and FQGTGA. The CDR3 loop spans 15 amino acids. CDR3 DNA sequence: TGTGCCAGCAGCTTACAGGGTAGCGGCACAGATACGCAGTATTTT. This gives the protein CASSLQGSGTDTQYF. The full variable domain, its missing parts supplied by reference TRBV7-3 and TRBJ2-3, is GAGVSQTPSNKVTEKGKYVELRCDPISGHTALYWYRQSLGQGPEFLIYFQGTGAADDSGLPNDRFFAVRPEGSVSTLKIQRTERGDSAVYLCASSLQGSGTDTQYFGPGTRLTVL.

This clone was seen only once. The chain couples TRBV10-3 to TRBJ2-3, with 12 positions matching TRBD2. With V trimmed by 9 bases and J by 2 bases, 9 bases remained unmatched. This CDR3 has 16 residues. Germline CDR1 ENHRY, CDR2 SYGVKD. The CDR3 coding sequence is TGTGCCATAGGTACCGGGACTAGCGGGCCCACAGATACGCAGTATTTT. Its protein is CAIGTGTSGPTDTQYF.

This rearrangement joins TRBV12-5 to TRBJ2-5; 11 nucleotides line up with TRBD2. Germline V lookup: CDR1 LGHNT, CDR2 FRNRAP. The CDR3 length is 16 residues. After removal of 2 bases from V and 2 bases from J, the junction contained 4 bases not matched to a gene. CDR3 protein: CASGLPLAGGQETQYF. Here the CDR3 DNA reads TGTGCTAGTGGTTTGCCCCTAGCGGGGGGACAAGAGACCCAGTACTTC.

This clone came up once. The genes are TRBV5-1 and TRBJ2-5; D is possibly TRBD2 (6 bases). The germline V and J ends were trimmed by 1 base and 9 bases, with 13 bases remaining between them. The CDR3 extends over 13 amino acids. Germline assignment: CDR1 SGHRS and CDR2 YFSETQ. This CDR3 reads CASSLWGERAQYF. CDR3 coding DNA: TGCGCCAGCAGCTTGTGGGGGGAGAGGGCCCAGTACTTC.

The rearrangement links TRBV12-3 or TRBV12-4 to TRBJ2-3, with D unresolved. This CDR3 has 13 amino acids. V was clipped by 0 bases and J by 10 bases, with 11 bases between them. DNA of the CDR3: TGTGCCAGCAGTTTAGCGGATGGGAAGGCGCAGTATTTT. This encodes CASSLADGKAQYF.

J is TRBJ2-7 and V is TRBV5-1, with D possibly TRBD1 on 5 matching bases. Germline V CDR1 and CDR2: SGHRS, YFSETQ. This CDR3 has 15 residues. Between the trimmed V and J ends, which lost 3 bases and 1 base, there was a span of 14 bases. The chain's CDR3 is CASSSIRGRSYEQYV. The CDR3 coding sequence is TGCGCCAGCAGCTCAATAAGGGGCAGGTCCTACGAGCAGTACGTC.

This chain links TRBV29-1 with TRBJ2-5; D gene ambiguous. The ends were cut back, 7 bases at V and 5 bases at J, with 14 bases in the middle. Germline CDR1 is SQVTM and CDR2 is ANQGSEA. This CDR3 comprises 12 residues. The CDR3 reads CSAFGGYETQYF. In DNA form, the CDR3 reads TGCAGCGCCTTCGGCGGCTATGAGACCCAGTACTTC.

The chain combines TRBV19 with TRBJ2-5; 12 bases are shared with TRBD2. Germline V CDR1 and CDR2: LNHDA, SQIVND (reference sequence). CDR3 length: 14 amino acids. With V trimmed by 5 bases and J by 3 bases, 1 base remained unmatched. The CDR3 nucleotides read TGTGCCAGTAGTCGGACTAGCGGGGAAGAGACCCAGTACTTC. It is translated as CASSRTSGEETQYF.

This clone occurred once. The CDR3 reads CASSYTDYNSPLHF. The CDR3, as DNA: TGTGCCAGCAGTTACACAGACTACAATTCACCCCTCCACTTT. The V gene is TRBV6-5, the J gene TRBJ1-6, with D uncertain. The CDR3 spans 14 residues. Trimming took off 2 bases at V and 7 bases at J, with 9 bases between the two ends. The germline CDR1 and CDR2 sequences are MNHEY and SVGAGI.

The rearrangement joins TRBV7-8 to TRBJ2-5; 8 nucleotides agree with TRBD2. The germline V gene has CDR1 SGHVS and CDR2 FQNEAQ. Unmatched junction bases numbered 0, after V lost 3 bases and J lost 3 bases. CDR3 length: 13 residues. The CDR3 nucleotides read TGTGCCAGCAGCTTTAGCGGGGAAGAGACCCAGTACTTC. Protein: CASSFSGEETQYF.

This clone was recorded a few times. The chain links TRBV5-6 to TRBJ2-2, with 9 bases lining up with TRBD1. There are 15 residues in the CDR3. V shed 2 bases and J 4 bases; nucleotides not matched to a gene: 3. Per the germline V gene, CDR1 is SGHDT and CDR2 is YYEEEE. CDR3 sequence (DNA): TGTGCCAGCAGCTTACGGGACAGGGTCACCGGGGAGCTGTTTTTT. Translation gives CASSLRDRVTGELFF.

The V call is TRBV23-1, the J call TRBJ2-1, with 11 nucleotides matching TRBD2. TRBV23-1 is marked as an open reading frame, function uncertain. The CDR3 has 19 residues. The V gene end was trimmed by 0 bases and the J gene end by 0 bases; junction bases not matched to a gene: 7. CDR3 sequence: CASSQSALAGASSYNEQFF. The CDR3 DNA is TGCGCCAGCAGTCAATCGGCACTAGCGGGGGCCAGCTCCTACAATGAGCAGTTCTTC.

The chain recombines TRBV24-1 with TRBJ2-5; TRBD1 might be the D (7 bases). Germline lookup yields CDR1 KGHDR and CDR2 SFDVKD. The CDR3 totals 16 residues. The V end was cut by 4 bases, the J end by 0 bases, with 14 bases between. For the CDR3, the DNA is TGTGCCACCAGTGAAGGTGGCAGGGGGGACCAAGAGACCCAGTACTTC. Protein product: CATSEGGRGDQETQYF.

The genes are TRBV5-8 and TRBJ2-2; TRBD1 aligns across 7 bases. V lost 9 bases and J lost 3; bases outside the gene matches: 8. The germline V gene has CDR1 SGHTS and CDR2 YDEGEE. The CDR3 contains 14 residues. CDR3 residues: CATRNRGYTGELFF. The CDR3 DNA sequence: TGTGCCACCCGAAACAGGGGATACACCGGGGAGCTGTTTTTT. Filled out from reference TRBV5-8 and TRBJ2-2, the complete variable domain reads EAGVTQSPTHLIKTRGQQATLRCSPISGHTSVYWYQQALGLGLQFLLWYDEGEERNRGNFPPRFSGRQFPNYSSELNVNALELEDSALYLCATRNRGYTGELFFGEGSRLTVL.

This chain uses TRBV11-2 with TRBJ2-5; no firm D call. Germline CDR1 and CDR2: SGHAT and FQNNGV. V shed 1 base and J shed 4 bases, with 1 base lying between them. This CDR3 comprises 11 residues. CDR3: CASSLGETQYF. The CDR3 DNA is TGTGCCAGCAGCTTAGGAGAGACCCAGTACTTC.

The rearrangement joins TRBV2 to TRBJ2-3, with TRBD1 identical over 7 bases. The V gene end was trimmed by 1 base and the J gene end by 3 bases; junction bases not matched to a gene: 4. Per germline, CDR1 SNHLY and CDR2 FYNNEI. The CDR3 totals 15 residues. The CDR3 loop reads CASSEDRGNTDTQYF. Here the CDR3 DNA reads TGTGCCAGCAGTGAAGACAGGGGTAATACAGATACGCAGTATTTT.

The V and J genes are TRBV7-2 and TRBJ2-1; 11 nucleotides agree with TRBD2. V shed 5 bases, J shed 15 bases, and the junction held 18 bases outside the gene matches. This CDR3 is built from 16 residues. Germline CDR1 SGHTA, CDR2 FQGNSA. CDR3 nucleotide sequence: TGTGCCAGCAGCCCAGCTCGGTTAGCGGGGGGGCGGGCCCCGTTCTTC. Encoded protein: CASSPARLAGGRAPFF. Full variable domain (outside the CDR3, taken from reference TRBV7-2 and TRBJ2-1): GAGVSQSPSNKVTEKGKDVELRCDPISGHTALYWYRQSLGQGLEFLIYFQGNSAPDKSGLPSDRFSAERTGGSVSTLTIQRTQQEDSAVYLCASSPARLAGGRAPFFGPGTRLTVL.

The chain couples TRBV30 to TRBJ1-2; D call uncertain. The CDR3 covers 12 residues. The V end lost 0 bases, the J end lost 8 bases, and 10 bases lay between the germline ends. Germline V lookup: CDR1 GTSNPN, CDR2 SVGIG (reference sequence). Written as DNA, the CDR3 is TGTGCCTGGAGTGTATCCAGGAACGGCTACACCTTC. This sequence encodes CAWSVSRNGYTF.

The chain links TRBV6-5 to TRBJ2-5, with D perhaps TRBD1 or TRBD2 (6 bases each). The CDR3 is made up of 14 amino acids. Germline assignment: CDR1 MNHEY and CDR2 SVGAGI. Trimming shortened V by 2 bases and J by 4 bases, and 11 bases separated the two germline ends. The CDR3 loop reads CASSYDRRGETQYF. CDR3 in DNA: TGTGCCAGCAGTTACGACAGGCGGGGAGAGACCCAGTACTTC.

V usage is TRBV6-6 and J usage is TRBJ1-5; D perhaps matches TRBD1 (5 bases). The CDR3 runs 15 residues. V lost 0 bases and J 5 bases, leaving 11 bases between the germline ends. Germline V lookup: CDR1 MNHNY, CDR2 SVGAGI (reference sequence). The CDR3 here is CASSYSRGTHQPQHF. The CDR3 region has the DNA TGTGCCAGCAGTTACTCGAGGGGAACCCATCAGCCCCAGCATTTT.

This clone has only a few counts. This chain connects TRBV7-9 to TRBJ2-5; D call uncertain. The CDR3 extends over 17 amino acids. Germline CDR1 reads SEHNR; CDR2 reads FQNEAQ (reference sequence). Trimming removed 5 bases at V and 4 bases at J, with 23 bases between. In nucleotides, the CDR3 is TGTGCCAGCAGCCCCCGGCTATCGGGCCCGGACCCAGAGACCCAGTACTTC. Amino acid sequence: CASSPRLSGPDPETQYF.

This clone has just a few counts. CDR3: CASSYTGFNSGNTIYF. The CDR3 bases are TGTGCCAGCAGTTATACCGGCTTCAACTCTGGAAACACCATATATTTT. The V and J genes are TRBV6-5 and TRBJ1-3; D call uncertain. The V end lost 3 bases, the J end lost 0 bases, and 12 bases lay between the germline ends. This CDR3 comprises 16 residues. Germline assignment: CDR1 MNHEY and CDR2 SVGAGI.

The chain combines TRBV3-1 (or the pseudogene TRBV3-2) with TRBJ2-1, with 8 bases that match TRBD2. V gave up 11 bases and J gave up 7 bases; unmatched junction bases: 10. The CDR3 is made up of 13 amino acids. CDR1 LGHDT and CDR2 YNNKEL come from the germline V gene (reference sequence). DNA of the CDR3: TGTGCCTGTAGCGGGGATGGAGGGAATGAGCAGTTCTTC. Translated, it gives CACSGDGGNEQFF.